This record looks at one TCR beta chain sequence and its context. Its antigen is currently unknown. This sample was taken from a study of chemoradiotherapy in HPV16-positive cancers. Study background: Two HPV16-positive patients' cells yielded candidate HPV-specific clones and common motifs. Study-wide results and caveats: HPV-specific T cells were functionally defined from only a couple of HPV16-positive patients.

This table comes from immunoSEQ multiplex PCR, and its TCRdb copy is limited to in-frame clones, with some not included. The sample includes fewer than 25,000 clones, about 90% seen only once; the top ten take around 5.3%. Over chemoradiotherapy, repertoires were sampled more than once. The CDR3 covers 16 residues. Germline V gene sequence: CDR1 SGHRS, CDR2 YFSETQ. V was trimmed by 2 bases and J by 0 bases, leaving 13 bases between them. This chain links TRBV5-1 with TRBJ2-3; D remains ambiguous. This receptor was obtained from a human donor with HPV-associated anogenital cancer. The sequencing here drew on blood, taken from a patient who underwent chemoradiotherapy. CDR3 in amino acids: CASSLARSASTDTQYF. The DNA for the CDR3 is TGCGCCAGCAGCTTAGCTAGGTCGGCGAGCACAGATACGCAGTATTTT.